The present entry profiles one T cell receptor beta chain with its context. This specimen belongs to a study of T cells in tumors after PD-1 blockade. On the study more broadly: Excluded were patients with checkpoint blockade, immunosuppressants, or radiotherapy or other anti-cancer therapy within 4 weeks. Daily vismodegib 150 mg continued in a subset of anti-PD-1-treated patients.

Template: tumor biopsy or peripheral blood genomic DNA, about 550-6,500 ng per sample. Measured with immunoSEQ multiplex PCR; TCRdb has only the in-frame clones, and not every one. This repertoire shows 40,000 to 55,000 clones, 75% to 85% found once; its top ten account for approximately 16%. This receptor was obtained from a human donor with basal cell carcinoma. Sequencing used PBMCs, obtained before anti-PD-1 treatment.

CDR3 residues: CASSPAGYSYEQYF. The CDR3 coding sequence is TGTGCCAGTAGTCCCGCCGGTTACTCCTACGAGCAGTACTTC. The chain has TRBV19 and TRBJ2-7; D remains unclear. CDR3 length: 14 residues. CDR1 LNHDA and CDR2 SQIVND come from the germline V gene (reference sequence). V gave up 5 bases and J gave up 0 bases, with 11 bases separating them.